Below, 22 T cell receptor beta chains from the same sample are listed, as sequenced in a study of blood T cell repertoires in COVID-19 (dated by TCRdb to 2018 to 2021). The library was built by means of the immunoSEQ multiplex PCR assay. The immuneACCESS repertoire file appears here via TCRdb, limited to in-frame rearrangements. These files lack a portion of the clones; in checked studies, under half of the deficit traces to unresolved V genes, and the cause of the others is not known. Here the sample has around 460,000 clones; over 85% occur a single time. Roughly 0.78% of the sample lies in the top ten. The source material was peripheral blood. The receptors derive from a man aged 18 to 30 with COVID-19, enrolled during active disease.

This clone has only a few counts. This chain connects TRBV7-8 to TRBJ2-7; D unclear. The germline V gene encodes CDR1 SGHVS and CDR2 FQNEAQ. V lost 6 bases and J lost 3, with 24 bases in between. The CDR3 totals 17 residues. The CDR3 spells CASSHFNPPRSNYEQYF. The CDR3 nucleotides read TGTGCCAGCAGTCACTTTAATCCCCCACGCTCCAACTACGAGCAGTACTTC.

This chain connects TRBV10-2 to TRBJ2-7; 10 bases match TRBD1. Per germline, CDR1 WSHSY and CDR2 SAAADI. The CDR3 covers 14 residues. J lost 6 bases, V lost 5 bases, and 7 bases had no gene match. As DNA, the CDR3 is TGCGCCAGCAGTCCCGACAGGGGGCAATTCGAGCAGTACTTC. As protein: CASSPDRGQFEQYF.

The chain uses TRBV14 and TRBJ2-3; 7 bases line up with TRBD2. Looked up from germline, CDR1 is SGHDN and CDR2 is FVKESK. After removal of 3 bases from V and 1 base from J, the junction contained 4 bases not matched to a gene. The CDR3 has 15 amino acids. CDR3 sequence reads: CASSQTSGGTDTQYF. DNA for the CDR3: TGTGCCAGCAGCCAGACCAGCGGGGGCACAGATACGCAGTATTTT.

This chain joins TRBV19 and TRBJ1-1; no reliable D call. V was trimmed by 7 bases and J by 0 bases, leaving 9 bases between them. The CDR3 length is 13 residues. Germline CDR1 reads LNHDA; CDR2 reads SQIVND (reference sequence). CDR3 sequence: CASTMGVNTEAFF. In nucleotides, the CDR3 is TGTGCCAGTACCATGGGAGTGAACACTGAAGCTTTCTTT.

The rearrangement links TRBV11-3 to TRBJ2-2; a weak D match, TRBD2 (5 bases). CDR3 length: 13 residues. CDR1 is SGHNT, CDR2 YENEEA, per germline. The ends were cut back, 8 bases at V and 4 bases at J, with 11 bases in the middle. The CDR3 DNA follows: TGTGCCAGCTCAAAGCGGAGCACCGGGGAGCTGTTTTTT. Translation: CASSKRSTGELFF.

The V and J genes are TRBV7-9 and TRBJ2-7, with 9 bases identical to TRBD1. Losses at the gene ends were 5 bases for V and 7 bases for J; bases not matched to a gene: 12. The CDR3 extends over 15 amino acids. CDR1 is SEHNR and CDR2 is FQNEAQ in the germline V gene (reference sequence). In nucleotides, the CDR3 is TGTGCCAGCAGCCGTACCCCGGGACAGGGATTTGAGCAGTACTTC. Residues: CASSRTPGQGFEQYF. Based on the CDR3 plus reference TRBV7-9 and TRBJ2-7, the full variable domain is DTGVSQNPRHKITKRGQNVTFRCDPISEHNRLYWYRQTLGQGPEFLTYFQNEAQLEKSRLLSDRFSAERPKGSFSTLEIQRTEQGDSAMYLCASSRTPGQGFEQYFGPGTRLTVT.

The chain has TRBV5-5 and TRBJ2-3; no firm D call. Trimming took off 4 bases at V and 5 bases at J, with 8 bases between the two ends. CDR1 is SGHKS and CDR2 is YYEKEE in the germline V gene (reference sequence). The CDR3 contains 12 residues. CDR3 in amino acids: CASSASIDTQYF. The CDR3 DNA sequence: TGTGCCAGCAGCGCCTCTATAGATACGCAGTATTTT.

The chain uses TRBV2 and TRBJ1-1, with D tentatively TRBD1 (5 bases). The germline V and J ends were trimmed by 6 bases and 10 bases, with 12 bases remaining between them. This CDR3 spans 11 amino acids. Germline CDR1 reads SNHLY; CDR2 reads FYNNEI. CDR3 nucleotides: TGTGCCAGCAGCAGGGAGGTTCGAGCTTTCTTT. Encoded protein: CASSREVRAFF.

The chain uses TRBV30 and TRBJ2-6; D is perhaps TRBD2 (5 bases). The CDR3 spans 14 residues. The germline V gene has CDR1 GTSNPN and CDR2 SVGIG (reference sequence). Trimming shortened V by 6 bases and J by 1 base, and 10 bases separated the two germline ends. CDR3 protein: CACPPGSGANVLTF. The CDR3 DNA follows: TGTGCCTGTCCCCCGGGGTCTGGGGCCAACGTCCTGACTTTC.

V usage is TRBV11-2 and J usage is TRBJ1-1; D is unresolved. In germline, CDR1 is SGHAT, CDR2 FQNNGV. V was pared by 3 bases and J by 0 bases, with 11 bases between. The CDR3 is 15 amino acids. CDR3 DNA: TGTGCCAGCAGCTTGGCCGGGATTATGAACACTGAAGCTTTCTTT. It encodes CASSLAGIMNTEAFF.

The V call is TRBV12-3 or TRBV12-4, the J call TRBJ2-7; D perhaps matches TRBD1 (5 bases). Trimming stripped 3 bases from V and 5 bases from J, with 8 bases between. The CDR3 sequence is 12 residues long. CDR3 sequence (DNA): TGTGCCAGCAGTTTGTACAGGAACGAGCAGTACTTC. It specifies CASSLYRNEQYF.

V usage is TRBV12-3 or TRBV12-4 and J usage is TRBJ1-1; unclear D gene. The V end was cut by 3 bases, the J end by 1 base, with 6 bases between. The CDR3 runs to 13 residues. The CDR3 sequence is CASSFEANTEAFF. The CDR3 DNA is TGTGCCAGCAGTTTTGAAGCGAACACTGAAGCTTTCTTT.

The V and J genes are TRBV5-4 and TRBJ2-3; 9 bases line up with TRBD2. The length of the CDR3 is 19 residues. V lost 4 bases to trimming and J lost 2 bases; unmatched junction nucleotides: 17. Germline lookup yields CDR1 SGHNT and CDR2 YYREEE (reference sequence). The DNA of the CDR3 is TGTGCCAGCAGCCCGGACGGGGCTAGCGGGGCTTTTTCCACAGATACGCAGTATTTT. It specifies CASSPDGASGAFSTDTQYF.

This clone was found once. V usage is TRBV9 and J usage is TRBJ2-1; unclear D gene. Trimming pared 2 bases from V and 0 bases from J, leaving 12 bases between. CDR3 length: 16 amino acids. CDR1 and CDR2 from the germline V gene are SGDLS and YYNGEE. CDR3 loop: CASSVEAVSSYNEQFF. The CDR3 DNA reads as TGTGCCAGCAGCGTTGAGGCCGTTAGCTCCTACAATGAGCAGTTCTTC.

This clone was seen only once. This chain links TRBV24-1 with TRBJ2-1, with a possible D match to TRBD1 (6 bases). The CDR3 is made up of 14 amino acids. V lost 2 bases and J lost 5, with 9 bases in between. The V gene's germline CDR1 is KGHDR and CDR2 SFDVKD. The CDR3 DNA sequence: TGTGCCACCAGTGATTCCCGGGACAACAATGAGCAGTTCTTC. It codes for CATSDSRDNNEQFF.

The chain joins TRBV2 to TRBJ2-7, with TRBD2 identical over 7 bases. The CDR3 runs to 13 residues. The junction had 8 bases not matched to a gene; V was cut back by 10 bases and J by 2 bases. The germline CDR1 and CDR2 sequences are SNHLY and FYNNEI. This CDR3 is CATKRGEAYEQYF. DNA of the CDR3: TGTGCCACCAAGCGGGGAGAGGCCTACGAGCAGTACTTC. Supplemented by reference TRBV2 and TRBJ2-7, the full variable domain reads EPEVTQTPSHQVTQMGQEVILRCVPISNHLYFYWYRQILGQKVEFLVSFYNNEISEKSEIFDDQFSVERPDGSNFTLKIRSTKLEDSAMYFCATKRGEAYEQYFGPGTRLTVT.

Comment on this clone: Different DNA sequences within this sample yield the same CDR3. This chain joins TRBV12-3 or TRBV12-4 and TRBJ2-7, with TRBD1 as a possible D gene (6 bases). V lost 4 bases, J lost 3 bases, and 7 bases lay in between. This CDR3 has 12 amino acids. This CDR3 reads CASSSQGYEQYF. As DNA, the CDR3 is TGTGCCAGCAGTTCACAGGGCTACGAGCAGTACTTC.

This chain links TRBV20-1 with TRBJ2-2; D gene ambiguous. This CDR3 has 14 amino acids. V was pared by 3 bases and J by 1 base, with 9 bases between. CDR1 DFQATT and CDR2 SNEGSKA come from the germline V gene (reference sequence). The CDR3 protein is CSASNERNTGELFF. The CDR3 DNA follows: TGCAGTGCTAGTAACGAGAGGAACACCGGGGAGCTGTTTTTT.

The chain is built from TRBV2 and TRBJ2-2; a weak D match, TRBD2 (5 bases). V gave up 8 bases and J gave up 6 bases, with 16 bases separating them. The germline gives CDR1 SNHLY, CDR2 FYNNEI. The CDR3 runs 14 residues. In nucleotides, the CDR3 is TGTGCCAGCCGGGGTTATAGCTTAGCCGGGGAGCTGTTTTTT. Translating it yields CASRGYSLAGELFF. Full variable domain (missing parts from reference TRBV2 and TRBJ2-2): EPEVTQTPSHQVTQMGQEVILRCVPISNHLYFYWYRQILGQKVEFLVSFYNNEISEKSEIFDDQFSVERPDGSNFTLKIRSTKLEDSAMYFCASRGYSLAGELFFGEGSRLTVL.

The chain has TRBV7-9 and TRBJ1-1; the D is unclear. The CDR3 length is 17 residues. The germline CDR1 and CDR2 sequences are SEHNR and FQNEAQ (reference sequence). The V end lost 4 bases, the J end lost 3 bases, and 21 bases lay between the germline ends. The CDR3 nucleotides read TGTGCCAGCAGCTATTATGGGAGTCTGGGCGGGGACACTGAAGCTTTCTTT. This translates into CASSYYGSLGGDTEAFF.

This sequence joins TRBV18 and TRBJ2-5; weak D call: TRBD2 (6 bases). CDR3 length: 13 amino acids. Germline V CDR1 and CDR2: KGHSH, LQKENI. Trimming took off 3 bases at V and 4 bases at J, with 9 bases between the two ends. The CDR3 reads CASSPGTLETQYF. CDR3 bases: TGTGCCAGCTCACCTGGGACTTTAGAGACCCAGTACTTC.

This chain joins TRBV14 and TRBJ1-2, with D unclear. V was shortened by 8 bases and J by 8 bases, with 15 bases between the two germline ends. Germline V CDR1 and CDR2: SGHDN, FVKESK. This CDR3 is 12 amino acids long. CDR3 region: CASGYSAGGYTF. CDR3 bases: TGTGCCAGCGGGTACTCCGCGGGGGGCTACACCTTC.